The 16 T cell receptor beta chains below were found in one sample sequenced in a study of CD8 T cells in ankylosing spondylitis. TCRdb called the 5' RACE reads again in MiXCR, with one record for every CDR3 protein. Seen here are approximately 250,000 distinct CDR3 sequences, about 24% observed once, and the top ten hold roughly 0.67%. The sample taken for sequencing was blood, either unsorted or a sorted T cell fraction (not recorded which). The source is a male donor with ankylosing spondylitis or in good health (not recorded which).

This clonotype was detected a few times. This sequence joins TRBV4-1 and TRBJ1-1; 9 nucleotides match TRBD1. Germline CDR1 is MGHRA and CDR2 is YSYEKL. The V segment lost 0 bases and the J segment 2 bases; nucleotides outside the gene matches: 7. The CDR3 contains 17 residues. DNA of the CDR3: TGCGCCAGCAGCCAAGATCGGGACAGGGTTCCTAACACTGAAGCTTTCTTT. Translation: CASSQDRDRVPNTEAFF.

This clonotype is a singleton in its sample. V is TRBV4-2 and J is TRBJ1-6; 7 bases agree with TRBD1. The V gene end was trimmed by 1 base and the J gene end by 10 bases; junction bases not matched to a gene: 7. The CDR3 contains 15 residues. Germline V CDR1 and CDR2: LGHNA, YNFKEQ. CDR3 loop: CASSQAQGVMSPLHF. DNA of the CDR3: TGTGCCAGCAGCCAAGCCCAGGGGGTTATGTCACCCCTCCACTTT.

The CDR3 DNA reads TGCAGCGCACTTGGGTCGAGGAGGAATGAGCAGTTCTTC. Its translation: CSALGSRRNEQFF. This sequence joins TRBV29-1 and TRBJ2-1; a possible D gene is TRBD2 (5 bases). V lost 7 bases and J lost 7, with 17 bases in between. The CDR3 covers 13 residues. Germline CDR1 is SQVTM and CDR2 is ANQGSEA.

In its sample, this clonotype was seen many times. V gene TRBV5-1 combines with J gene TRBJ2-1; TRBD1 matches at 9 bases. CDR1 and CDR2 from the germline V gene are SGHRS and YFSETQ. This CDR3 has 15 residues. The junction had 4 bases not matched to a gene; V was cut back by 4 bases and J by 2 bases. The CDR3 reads CASSEGQGTYNEQFF. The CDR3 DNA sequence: TGCGCCAGCAGCGAGGGACAGGGCACCTACAATGAGCAGTTCTTC.

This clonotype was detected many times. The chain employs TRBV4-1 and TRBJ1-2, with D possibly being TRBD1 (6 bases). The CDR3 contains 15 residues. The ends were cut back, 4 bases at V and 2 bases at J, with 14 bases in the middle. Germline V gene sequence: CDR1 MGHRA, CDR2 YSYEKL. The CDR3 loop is CASSPDPTGNYGYTF. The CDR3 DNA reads TGCGCCAGCAGCCCCGATCCTACAGGGAACTATGGCTACACCTTC.

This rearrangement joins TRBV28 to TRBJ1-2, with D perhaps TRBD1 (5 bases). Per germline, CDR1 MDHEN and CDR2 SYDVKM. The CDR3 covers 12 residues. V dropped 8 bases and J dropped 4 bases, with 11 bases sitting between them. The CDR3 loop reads CASAQGAYGYTF. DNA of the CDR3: TGTGCCAGCGCCCAGGGTGCCTATGGCTACACCTTC.

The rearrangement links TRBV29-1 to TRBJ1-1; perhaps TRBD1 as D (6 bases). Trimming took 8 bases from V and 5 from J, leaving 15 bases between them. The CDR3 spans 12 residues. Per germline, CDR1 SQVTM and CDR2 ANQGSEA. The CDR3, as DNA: TGCAGCATAGGACAGTGGCGGACTGAAGCTTTCTTT. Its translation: CSIGQWRTEAFF.

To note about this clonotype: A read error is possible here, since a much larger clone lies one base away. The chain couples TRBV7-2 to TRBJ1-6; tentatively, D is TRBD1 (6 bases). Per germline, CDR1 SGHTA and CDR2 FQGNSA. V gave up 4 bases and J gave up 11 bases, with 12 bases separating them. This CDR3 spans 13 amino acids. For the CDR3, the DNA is TGTGCCAGCAGCTCCACAGGGAATACACCCCTCCACTTT. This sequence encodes CASSSTGNTPLHF.

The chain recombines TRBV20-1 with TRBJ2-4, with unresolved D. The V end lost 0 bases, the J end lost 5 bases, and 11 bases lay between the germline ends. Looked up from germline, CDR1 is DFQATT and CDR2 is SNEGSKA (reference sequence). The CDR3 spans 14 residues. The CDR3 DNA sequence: TGCAGTGCTAGAGAGGACCCGACCCAAAACATTCAGTACTTC. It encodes CSAREDPTQNIQYF.

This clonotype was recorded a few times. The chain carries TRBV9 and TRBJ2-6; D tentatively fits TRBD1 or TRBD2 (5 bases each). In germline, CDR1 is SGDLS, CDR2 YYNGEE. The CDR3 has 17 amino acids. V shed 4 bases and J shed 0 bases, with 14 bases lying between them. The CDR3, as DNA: TGTGCCAGCAGCCCCCCCGGGGCAAGCTCTGGGGCCAACGTCCTGACTTTC. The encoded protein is CASSPPGASSGANVLTF.

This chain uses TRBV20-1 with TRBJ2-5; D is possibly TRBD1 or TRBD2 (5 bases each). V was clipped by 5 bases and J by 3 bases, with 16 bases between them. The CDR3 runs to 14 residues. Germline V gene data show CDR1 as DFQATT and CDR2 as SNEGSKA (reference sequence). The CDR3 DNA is TGCAGTGCTCCCAAGGGGAGCTTAGAAGAGACCCAGTACTTC. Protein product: CSAPKGSLEETQYF.

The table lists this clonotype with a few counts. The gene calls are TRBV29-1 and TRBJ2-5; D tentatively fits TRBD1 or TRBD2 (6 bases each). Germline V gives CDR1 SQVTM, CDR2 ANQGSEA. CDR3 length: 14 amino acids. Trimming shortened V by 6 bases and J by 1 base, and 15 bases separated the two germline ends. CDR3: CSVGGPVLQETQYF. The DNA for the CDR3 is TGCAGCGTCGGGGGCCCGGTTCTCCAAGAGACCCAGTACTTC.

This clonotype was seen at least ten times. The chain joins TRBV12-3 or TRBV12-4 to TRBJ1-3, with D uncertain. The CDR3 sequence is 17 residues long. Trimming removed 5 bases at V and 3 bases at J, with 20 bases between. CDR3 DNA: TGTGCCAGCAGTCCACCCGTCCCGCCCGGGTATGGAAACACCATATATTTT. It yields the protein CASSPPVPPGYGNTIYF.

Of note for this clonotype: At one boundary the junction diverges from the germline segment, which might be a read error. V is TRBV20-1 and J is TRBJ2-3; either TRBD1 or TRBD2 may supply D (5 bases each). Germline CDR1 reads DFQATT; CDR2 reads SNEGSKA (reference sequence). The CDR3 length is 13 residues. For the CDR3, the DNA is TGCAGTGTTCCGGGACCGAGCAGAGATACGCAGTATTTT. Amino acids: CSVPGPSRDTQYF.

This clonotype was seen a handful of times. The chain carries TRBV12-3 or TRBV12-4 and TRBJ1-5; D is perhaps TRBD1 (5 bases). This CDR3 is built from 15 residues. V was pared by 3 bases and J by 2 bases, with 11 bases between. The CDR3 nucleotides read TGTGCCAGCAGTTTTGGGGGAGGGGGCAATCAGCCCCAGCATTTT. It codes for CASSFGGGGNQPQHF.

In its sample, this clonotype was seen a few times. The CDR3 coding sequence is TGTGCCATCAGTAGGGAGGGGGGCGTCACAGATACGCAGTATTTT. This encodes CAISREGGVTDTQYF. V is TRBV10-3 and J is TRBJ2-3; D may be TRBD2 (7 bases). This CDR3 contains 15 residues. CDR1 is ENHRY, CDR2 SYGVKD, per germline. V shed 5 bases and J shed 2 bases, with 14 bases lying between them.